The T cell receptor beta chain under discussion was sequenced for a study of cytomegalovirus exposure and HLA in healthy donors. Overall study context: As released early, the data held about 85 million unique TCRs from HLA-typed donors. Points from the study as a whole: Sequencing depth across donors, presence/absence analyses assumed, was roughly uniform.

Use of 60 Vbeta and 13 Jbeta primers characterized the PCR. The method was immunoSEQ multiplex PCR; TCRdb's version includes in-frame clones alone and lacks a portion of them. This listing includes around 100,000 clones. The CDR3 totals 16 residues. Trimming at V came to 2 bases and at J to 2 bases, leaving 8 bases not matched to a gene. CDR1 is GTSNPN, CDR2 SVGIG, per germline (reference sequence). As concerns this clone: Its antigen remains unknown.

The V call is TRBV30, the J call TRBJ2-3, with 9 bases identical to TRBD2. Source material: PBMCs. This receptor was identified in a middle-aged man in good health and CMV-seronegative. The CDR3 spells CAWSIGGRAFTDTQYF. The CDR3, as DNA: TGTGCCTGGAGTATCGGCGGGAGGGCTTTCACAGATACGCAGTATTTT.